The 26 T cell receptor beta chains reported below all come from one sample, sequenced in a study of CD8 T cells in Susac syndrome. RNA totalling roughly 0.5 to 1 ug underwent reverse transcription with random hexamers. TCRdb called the immunoSEQ multiplex PCR reads again in MiXCR, with one record for every CDR3 protein. The data show about 300,000 distinct CDR3 sequences, around nine tenths seen once. Sequenced material: CD8+ T cells from PBMCs. The receptors shown here come from a human donor with multiple sclerosis.

V and J are TRBV7-9 and TRBJ2-2; D ambiguous. The germline V gene encodes CDR1 SEHNR and CDR2 FQNEAQ (reference sequence). The germline V and J ends were trimmed by 2 bases and 2 bases, with 9 bases remaining between them. The CDR3 sequence is 15 residues long. Here the CDR3 reads CASSLFQDNTGELFF. The CDR3 bases are TGTGCCAGCAGCTTATTCCAGGATAACACCGGGGAGCTGTTTTTT. The full variable domain, its missing parts supplied by reference TRBV7-9 and TRBJ2-2, is DTGVSQNPRHKITKRGQNVTFRCDPISEHNRLYWYRQTLGQGPEFLTYFQNEAQLEKSRLLSDRFSAERPKGSFSTLEIQRTEQGDSAMYLCASSLFQDNTGELFFGEGSRLTVL.

This chain connects TRBV27 to TRBJ2-1; 9 nucleotides match TRBD2. Germline trimming cut 2 bases from V and 2 bases from J; bases unmatched to any gene: 1. Looked up from germline, CDR1 is MNHEY and CDR2 is SMNVEV (reference sequence). The CDR3 sequence is 15 residues long. The CDR3 DNA sequence: TGTGCCAGCAGTTTAGGCGGGAGGGCCTACAATGAGCAGTTCTTC. The encoded protein is CASSLGGRAYNEQFF.

This clonotype was picked up one time. The chain joins TRBV7-8 to TRBJ1-5, with unresolved D. V was cut by 0 bases and J by 4 bases, with 13 bases left in between. Germline values: CDR1 SGHVS, CDR2 FQNEAQ. The CDR3 runs to 16 residues. The CDR3 nucleotides read TGTGCCAGCAGCTTAGCGGGGAATAGGAATAATCAGCCCCAGCATTTT. Its protein is CASSLAGNRNNQPQHF.

The rearrangement uses TRBV7-9 and TRBJ2-1; 13 bases fit TRBD2. The CDR3 is 18 residues long. CDR1 is SEHNR, CDR2 FQNEAQ, per germline (reference sequence). The trim removed 6 bases at V and 0 bases at J, leaving 8 bases unmatched. As DNA, the CDR3 is TGTGCCAGCAGTTCCGGGACTAGCGGGACGTACTCCTACAATGAGCAGTTCTTC. Translating gives CASSSGTSGTYSYNEQFF.

The CDR3 sequence is CASRELVEGNNEQFF. The CDR3 bases are TGTGCCAGCAGGGAGTTAGTAGAAGGGAACAATGAGCAGTTCTTC. The chain recombines TRBV4-2 with TRBJ2-1; D is uncertain. This CDR3 is built from 15 residues. Per germline, CDR1 LGHNA and CDR2 YNFKEQ. V was trimmed by 6 bases and J by 5 bases, leaving 17 bases between them.

This chain joins TRBV6-5 and TRBJ1-1; D unclear. This CDR3 has 13 residues. V lost 2 bases and J 4 bases, leaving 8 bases between the germline ends. Germline V gene sequence: CDR1 MNHEY, CDR2 SVGAGI. CDR3 coding DNA: TGTGCCAGCAGTTACAACGAGGCCACTGAAGCTTTCTTT. This translates into CASSYNEATEAFF.

This clonotype appeared a single time. The gene calls are TRBV11-3 and TRBJ2-3; 8 nucleotides line up with TRBD1. CDR3 length: 15 residues. Trimming removed 3 bases from V and 6 bases from J; junction bases left unmatched: 8. Germline CDR1 SGHNT, CDR2 YENEEA. The CDR3 spells CASSFSKTGDDTQYF. For the CDR3, the DNA is TGTGCCAGCAGCTTTTCCAAGACAGGGGATGATACGCAGTATTTT.

The V gene is TRBV5-1, the J gene TRBJ1-1, with no clear D. The length of the CDR3 is 12 residues. Germline-derived CDR1 and CDR2 are SGHRS and YFSETQ. V shed 6 bases and J shed 5 bases, with 11 bases lying between them. The CDR3 region is CASKSGGTEAFF. DNA for the CDR3: TGCGCCAGCAAGTCGGGTGGTACTGAAGCTTTCTTT. The full variable domain, completed using reference TRBV5-1 and TRBJ1-1, is KAGVTQTPRYLIKTRGQQVTLSCSPISGHRSVSWYQQTPGQGLQFLFEYFSETQRNKGNFPGRFSGRQFSNSRSEMNVSTLELGDSALYLCASKSGGTEAFFGQGTRLTVV.

This chain uses TRBV10-3 with TRBJ2-7; no definite D call. Trimming stripped 4 bases from V and 4 bases from J, with 11 bases between. Germline CDR1 reads ENHRY; CDR2 reads SYGVKD. The CDR3 totals 13 residues. CDR3 loop: CAISGAETYEQYF. The CDR3 nucleotides are TGTGCCATCAGTGGGGCAGAAACATACGAGCAGTACTTC.

The V and J genes are TRBV7-9 and TRBJ2-7; D not resolved. CDR3 length: 13 residues. V dropped 4 bases and J dropped 9 bases, with 16 bases sitting between them. Germline lookup yields CDR1 SEHNR and CDR2 FQNEAQ (reference sequence). CDR3 coding DNA: TGTGCCAGCAGCTCCCCCACCCCCCGGGTGCAGTACTTC. Residues: CASSSPTPRVQYF.

The chain employs TRBV13 and TRBJ1-4; 9 nucleotides agree with TRBD1. Losses at the gene ends were 7 bases for V and 5 bases for J; bases not matched to a gene: 5. CDR1 PRHDT and CDR2 FYEKMQ come from the germline V gene (reference sequence). The CDR3 contains 14 residues. The CDR3 here is CASTSTGGNEKLFF. CDR3 in DNA: TGTGCCAGCACCTCGACAGGGGGGAATGAAAAACTGTTTTTT.

The chain joins TRBV7-9 to TRBJ2-1, with no clear D. The V end was cut by 0 bases, the J end by 6 bases, with 9 bases between. Germline V gene data show CDR1 as SEHNR and CDR2 as FQNEAQ (reference sequence). The CDR3 consists of 14 residues. The CDR3 reads CASSLAENSNEQFF. As DNA, the CDR3 is TGTGCCAGCAGCTTAGCGGAGAATAGCAATGAGCAGTTCTTC.

This clonotype was seen a few times. V and J are TRBV13 and TRBJ2-5, with a weak D call TRBD2 (5 bases). Germline CDR1 PRHDT, CDR2 FYEKMQ (reference sequence). This CDR3 region has 14 residues. Trimming removed 4 bases from V and 0 bases from J, with 9 bases in between. This chain's CDR3 is CASSSRGNQETQYF. CDR3 nucleotides: TGTGCCAGCAGCTCCCGAGGGAACCAAGAGACCCAGTACTTC.

The chain recombines TRBV10-3 with TRBJ2-5; 7 nucleotides match TRBD1. V was clipped by 4 bases and J by 2 bases; unmatched bases: 7. Germline V gene lookup returns CDR1 ENHRY and CDR2 SYGVKD. The CDR3 totals 15 residues. The CDR3 region is CAISGWTGQQETQYF. CDR3 coding DNA: TGTGCCATCAGTGGCTGGACAGGCCAACAAGAGACCCAGTACTTC.

The chain joins TRBV7-9 to TRBJ2-3; a weak D match, TRBD1 (5 bases). The CDR3 spans 13 residues. Germline V lookup: CDR1 SEHNR, CDR2 FQNEAQ (reference sequence). V lost 8 bases to trimming and J lost 4 bases, with 13 bases between them. DNA for the CDR3: TGTGCCAGCCGCGCCGTAGGGGCAGATACGCAGTATTTT. Protein: CASRAVGADTQYF. The full variable domain, completed using reference TRBV7-9 and TRBJ2-3, is DTGVSQNPRHKITKRGQNVTFRCDPISEHNRLYWYRQTLGQGPEFLTYFQNEAQLEKSRLLSDRFSAERPKGSFSTLEIQRTEQGDSAMYLCASRAVGADTQYFGPGTRLTVL.

V gene TRBV11-2 combines with J gene TRBJ2-1; 10 bases fit TRBD2. The V and J ends lost 5 bases and 4 bases, in that order; junction bases with no gene match: 8. This CDR3 has 16 residues. The germline gives CDR1 SGHAT, CDR2 FQNNGV. This CDR3 is CASSPPSGRDYNEQFF. The CDR3 DNA sequence: TGTGCCAGCAGCCCTCCCAGCGGGAGGGATTACAATGAGCAGTTCTTC.

In its sample, this clonotype was seen once. V usage is TRBV2 and J usage is TRBJ2-7, with TRBD2 as a possible D gene (5 bases). Germline CDR1 and CDR2: SNHLY and FYNNEI. V was shortened by 6 bases and J by 4 bases, with 19 bases between the two germline ends. The CDR3 covers 15 residues. CDR3 DNA: TGTGCCAGCAGCAAATGGAGGACTGGTGATTACGAGCAGTACTTC. Its protein is CASSKWRTGDYEQYF.

V gene TRBV19 combines with J gene TRBJ1-1; 8 bases line up with TRBD1. Germline values: CDR1 LNHDA, CDR2 SQIVND (reference sequence). This CDR3 is 15 amino acids long. V lost 6 bases to trimming and J lost 6 bases; unmatched junction nucleotides: 12. CDR3 in DNA: TGTGCCAGTAGGACGTCTTCCAGGGGGCTCGCTGAAGCTTTCTTT. It encodes CASRTSSRGLAEAFF.

The CDR3 nucleotides read TGTGCCAGCAAAACAGGGGGTCCCGGGGAGCTGTTTTTT. Its translation is CASKTGGPGELFF. This chain joins TRBV6-6 and TRBJ2-2; 8 bases align to TRBD1. Unmatched junction bases numbered 4, after V lost 7 bases and J lost 6 bases. CDR3 length: 13 residues. Germline loops: CDR1 MNHNY, CDR2 SVGAGI (reference sequence).

Here the CDR3 reads CASSYSLPGELFF. The CDR3 region has the DNA TGTGCCAGCAGTTACTCTTTACCCGGGGAGCTGTTTTTT. The chain links TRBV6-5 to TRBJ2-2; D unresolved. This CDR3 is built from 13 residues. Trimming took 0 bases from V and 6 from J, leaving 5 bases between them. Looked up from germline, CDR1 is MNHEY and CDR2 is SVGAGI.

The chain is built from TRBV6-1 and TRBJ2-2; D is perhaps TRBD1 (6 bases). Germline V gene sequence: CDR1 MNHNS, CDR2 SASEGT. The ends were cut back, 4 bases at V and 2 bases at J, with 11 bases in the middle. The CDR3 has 15 amino acids. CDR3 in amino acids: CASSGTDANTGELFF. The CDR3 DNA sequence: TGTGCCAGCAGTGGGACAGACGCCAACACCGGGGAGCTGTTTTTT.

This rearrangement joins TRBV19 to TRBJ2-7; no definite D call. Germline lookup yields CDR1 LNHDA and CDR2 SQIVND (reference sequence). The CDR3 length is 13 residues. Deletions cut 4 bases from V and 1 base from J, with 8 bases between. Written as DNA, the CDR3 is TGTGCCAGTAGTAGTGGGAAGTCCTACGAGCAGTACTTC. Its protein product is CASSSGKSYEQYF. The full variable domain, its missing parts supplied by reference TRBV19 and TRBJ2-7, is DGGITQSPKYLFRKEGQNVTLSCEQNLNHDAMYWYRQDPGQGLRLIYYSQIVNDFQKGDIAEGYSVSREKKESFPLTVTSAQKNPTAFYLCASSSGKSYEQYFGPGTRLTVT.

The genes are TRBV7-9 and TRBJ1-5, with D uncertain. CDR1 is SEHNR, CDR2 FQNEAQ, per germline (reference sequence). The V and J ends lost 1 base and 7 bases respectively, with 8 bases between them. There are 13 residues in the CDR3. The CDR3 reads CASSLDGFQPQHF. The CDR3 DNA follows: TGTGCCAGCAGCTTAGACGGATTCCAGCCCCAGCATTTT. The variable domain in full, with the rest retrieved from reference TRBV7-9 and TRBJ1-5, is DTGVSQNPRHKITKRGQNVTFRCDPISEHNRLYWYRQTLGQGPEFLTYFQNEAQLEKSRLLSDRFSAERPKGSFSTLEIQRTEQGDSAMYLCASSLDGFQPQHFGDGTRLSIL.

In DNA form, the CDR3 reads TGTGCCAGCAGTTACATGCGGGAGCGCACCGGGGAGCTGTTTTTT. It is translated as CASSYMRERTGELFF. The V and J genes are TRBV6-2 or TRBV6-3 and TRBJ2-2; 7 nucleotides line up with TRBD2. J was trimmed by 4 bases and V by 2 bases; bases with no gene match: 4. The CDR3 spans 15 residues. CDR1 MNHEY and CDR2 SVGEGT come from the germline V gene.

This clonotype was observed a few times. V usage is TRBV6-2 or TRBV6-3 and J usage is TRBJ2-6; 9 bases map to TRBD1. V was pared by 5 bases and J by 0 bases, with 11 bases of the junction left unmatched. Per germline, CDR1 MNHEY and CDR2 SVGEGT. The CDR3 loop spans 19 amino acids. For the CDR3, the DNA is TGTGCCAGCAGTACCCTACTAGAACAGGGGGCCTCTGGGGCCAACGTCCTGACTTTC. Translation: CASSTLLEQGASGANVLTF.

Written as DNA, the CDR3 is TGTGCCAGCAGTTTTTACCCCGGGGAGCTGTTTTTT. As protein: CASSFYPGELFF. V is TRBV27 and J is TRBJ2-2; D gene ambiguous. Germline values: CDR1 MNHEY, CDR2 SMNVEV (reference sequence). The CDR3 contains 12 residues. Trimming removed 3 bases at V and 6 bases at J, with 5 bases between.